In this sample, the clone carrying this TCR beta chain turned up a few times. The CDR3 loop spans 15 amino acids. Germline CDR1 MGHRA, CDR2 YSYEKL. J gave up 4 bases and V 0 bases, and 1 base lay outside the gene matches. This sample is drawn from a study of T-cell memory formation after mild COVID-19. Overall study context: TCR clustering was largely donor specific.

Each CDR3 protein is one row after TCRdb ran MiXCR on the 5' RACE reads. The sample has 300,000 to 400,000 distinct CDR3 sequences, approximately 16% seen once; the top ten hold approximately 20%. The sequencing sample was made of PBMCs or a T cell subset sorted from them (not recorded which). The chain is built from TRBV4-1 and TRBJ1-5; TRBD1 matches at 9 bases. The TCR was taken from a young man who had mild COVID-19 (a few samples of this study predate the infection). Cell type and time point are not known. The CDR3, as DNA: TGCGCCAGCAGCCAAGAAGGGACAGGGAATCAGCCCCAGCATTTT. This encodes CASSQEGTGNQPQHF.